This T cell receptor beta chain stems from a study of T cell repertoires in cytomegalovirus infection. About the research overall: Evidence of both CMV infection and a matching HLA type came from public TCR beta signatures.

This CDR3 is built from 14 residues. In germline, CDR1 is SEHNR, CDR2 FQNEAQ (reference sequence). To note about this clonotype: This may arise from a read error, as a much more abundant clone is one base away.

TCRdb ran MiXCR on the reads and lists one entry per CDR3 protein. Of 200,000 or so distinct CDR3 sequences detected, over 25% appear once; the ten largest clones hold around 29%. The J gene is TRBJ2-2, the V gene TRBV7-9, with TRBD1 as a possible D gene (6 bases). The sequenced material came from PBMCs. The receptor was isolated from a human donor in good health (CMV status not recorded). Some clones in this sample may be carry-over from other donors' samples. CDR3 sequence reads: CASSPWGRTEELFF. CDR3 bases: TGTGCCAGCAGCCCTTGGGGGCGCACCGAGGAGCTGTTTTTT.